This T cell receptor (beta chain) derives from a study of blood T cell repertoires in COVID-19. As for the study in general: Researchers got acute and convalescent COVID-19 samples from the United States, Italy and Spain. PBMCs, B-cell-depleted T cells, or T cells were the source of the cDNA or gDNA that made up the material.

Authors' data handling: Estimated nucleated cell counts came from reference gene primer amplification. Profiled with immunoSEQ multiplex PCR; TCRdb holds only in-frame clones, not every one. The V and J calls and the clone size are those of that table, but D and trimming were determined from the DNA. The sample records about 15,000 clones, 87% being singletons. The sequenced sample was peripheral blood. This receptor was obtained from a human donor in a cohort sampled during active COVID-19.

CDR3 sequence: CATSPLSPNTEAFF. The CDR3 bases are TGTGCCACCTCCCCGCTCAGTCCGAACACTGAAGCTTTCTTT. V is TRBV28 and J is TRBJ1-1; D is undetermined. The V and J ends lost 10 bases and 1 base respectively, with 16 bases between them. Per germline, CDR1 MDHEN and CDR2 SYDVKM. The CDR3 spans 14 residues.